The rows below give T cell receptor beta chains drawn from one sample of a study of beta chain features in type 1 diabetes. Profiling relied on immunoSEQ multiplex PCR, and the TCRdb table lists in-frame clones only, not all of them. The sample carries a few hundred thousand clones, over 11% recorded once. Sequenced input: naive CD4+ T cells from blood. The receptors were sampled from a man aged 25 to 40 with type 1 diabetes. The CDR3 runs from the conserved cysteine through the conserved F or W. Clone size, where shown, is once, few, many, or a class for clones that have expanded.

size | J | V | CDR3
few | TRBJ1-2 | TRBV25-1 | CASSERGRVGYGYTF
NA | TRBJ2-5 | TRBV9 | CASSVGGQETQYF
few | TRBJ1-4 | TRBV25-1 | CASGPRATGGNEKLFF
few | TRBJ2-5 | TRBV7-2 | CASSLGVQGVTQYF
NA | TRBJ1-1 | TRBV18 | CASSPVGQAGTEAFF
NA | TRBJ2-3 | TRBV6-4 | CASSEMWTPGTDTQYF
NA | TRBJ2-5 | TRBV28 | CASSLGMRETQYF
few | TRBJ2-3 | TRBV6-5 | CASTSSGDTQYF
few | TRBJ1-1 | TRBV15 | CATSRARGTEAFF
few | TRBJ1-2 | TRBV5-1 | CASSAGQGAYGYTF
NA | TRBJ1-2 | TRBV2 | CASSGQGANGYTF